A single sample is the source of the 13 T cell receptor beta chains below, sequenced in a study of T cell clones after liver transplantation. The data were produced by immunoSEQ multiplex PCR, yet TCRdb's version contains in-frame clones alone and is incomplete. The sample contains under 85,000 clones, 80% of which appear only once. The input for sequencing was CD4+ T cells from blood, taken 12 months after liver transplant. Receptor source: a human patient who received a liver transplant. Part of the T cell pool may stem from the graft donor.

DNA of the CDR3: TGCGCCAGCAGCTTGACCCAGGGTGTGGCCTACGAGCAGTACTTC. Translated, it gives CASSLTQGVAYEQYF. The chain links TRBV5-1 to TRBJ2-7; maybe TRBD1 (5 bases). V gave up 1 base and J gave up 2 bases, with 13 bases separating them. Germline CDR1 and CDR2: SGHRS and YFSETQ. There are 15 residues in the CDR3.

The chain combines TRBV19 with TRBJ1-5, with 7 bases identical to TRBD1. This CDR3 is built from 13 residues. CDR1 and CDR2 from the germline V gene are LNHDA and SQIVND (reference sequence). With 6 bases clipped from V and 7 bases from J, the junction kept 6 bases outside the gene matches. The CDR3 DNA sequence: TGTGCCAGTAGCGACAGGGACGCCCAGCCCCAGCATTTT. It is translated as CASSDRDAQPQHF. The full variable domain, its missing parts supplied by reference TRBV19 and TRBJ1-5, is DGGITQSPKYLFRKEGQNVTLSCEQNLNHDAMYWYRQDPGQGLRLIYYSQIVNDFQKGDIAEGYSVSREKKESFPLTVTSAQKNPTAFYLCASSDRDAQPQHFGDGTRLSIL.

On this clone: Other DNA sequences from this sample encode an identical CDR3 as well. J is TRBJ1-1 and V is TRBV29-1; D may be TRBD1 (6 bases). This CDR3 is 13 amino acids long. From germline, CDR1 is SQVTM and CDR2 ANQGSEA. With 4 bases removed from V and 3 bases from J, the gap between germline ends came to 12 bases. CDR3 nucleotide sequence: TGCAGCGTTGCGGACAGATTTTACACTGAAGCTTTCTTT. Its translation is CSVADRFYTEAFF. Full variable domain (rest looked up from reference TRBV29-1 and TRBJ1-1): SAVISQKPSRDICQRGTSLTIQCQVDSQVTMMFWYRQQPGQSLTLIATANQGSEATYESGFVIDKFPISRPNLTFSTLTVSNMSPEDSSIYLCSVADRFYTEAFFGQGTRLTVV.

This sequence joins TRBV9 and TRBJ2-5, with D possibly being TRBD2 (7 bases). Trimming stripped 0 bases from V and 1 base from J, with 16 bases between. From germline, CDR1 is SGDLS and CDR2 YYNGEE. This CDR3 comprises 17 residues. CDR3 region: CASSVEGGVWTQETQYF. The CDR3 DNA reads TGTGCCAGCAGCGTAGAAGGGGGGGTCTGGACCCAAGAGACCCAGTACTTC.

This chain links TRBV7-9 with TRBJ1-4; D possibly corresponds to TRBD1 (5 bases). The germline CDR1 and CDR2 sequences are SEHNR and FQNEAQ (reference sequence). This CDR3 has 15 residues. Between the trimmed V and J ends, which lost 2 bases and 2 bases, there was a span of 9 bases. CDR3 coding DNA: TGTGCCAGCAGCTTACAGGGAGGTACTAATGAAAAACTGTTTTTT. Residues: CASSLQGGTNEKLFF. The full variable domain, completed using reference TRBV7-9 and TRBJ1-4, is DTGVSQNPRHKITKRGQNVTFRCDPISEHNRLYWYRQTLGQGPEFLTYFQNEAQLEKSRLLSDRFSAERPKGSFSTLEIQRTEQGDSAMYLCASSLQGGTNEKLFFGSGTQLSVL.

The rearrangement joins TRBV7-9 to TRBJ1-2; D gene uncertain. V was clipped by 2 bases and J by 8 bases, with 15 bases between them. Germline CDR1 reads SEHNR; CDR2 reads FQNEAQ (reference sequence). This CDR3 is 14 amino acids long. Here the CDR3 reads CASSLTNKAGGYTF. For the CDR3, the DNA is TGTGCCAGCAGCTTAACGAATAAGGCAGGAGGCTACACCTTC.

The chain carries TRBV14 and TRBJ2-3, with 12 bases aligning to TRBD2. V was pared by 6 bases and J by 6 bases, with 7 bases of the junction left unmatched. The CDR3 runs to 15 residues. The germline V gene encodes CDR1 SGHDN and CDR2 FVKESK. CDR3 protein: CASSPGLAGRDTQYF. The CDR3 bases are TGTGCCAGCAGTCCAGGACTAGCGGGGCGCGATACGCAGTATTTT.

The chain joins TRBV5-6 to TRBJ2-7, with D perhaps matching TRBD2 (5 bases). Per the germline V gene, CDR1 is SGHDT and CDR2 is YYEEEE. The CDR3 has 15 residues. Trimming left V 0 bases short and J 3 bases short, with 13 bases between. The CDR3 DNA sequence: TGTGCCAGCAGCTTGGCCGGTGGAGGCAGCTACGAGCAGTACTTC. This translates into CASSLAGGGSYEQYF.

CDR3 residues: CASSEAGYTF. In DNA, the CDR3 is TGTGCCAGCAGTGAAGCTGGCTACACCTTC. V usage is TRBV6-1 and J usage is TRBJ1-2; the D is unclear. Trimming left V 0 bases short and J 7 bases short, with 0 bases between. The CDR3 extends over 10 amino acids. Germline V lookup: CDR1 MNHNS, CDR2 SASEGT.

J is TRBJ2-5 and V is TRBV5-4; D is unclear. Trimming took 0 bases from V and 3 from J, leaving 9 bases between them. The CDR3 spans 14 residues. CDR1 is SGHNT and CDR2 is YYREEE in the germline V gene (reference sequence). CDR3 region: CASSLGVSEETQYF. CDR3 DNA: TGTGCCAGCAGCTTGGGAGTCAGCGAAGAGACCCAGTACTTC.

The CDR3: CASTGEGLGSYEQYF. The DNA for the CDR3 is TGTGCCAGCACCGGTGAGGGGCTAGGGTCCTACGAGCAGTACTTC. The rearrangement joins TRBV6-1 to TRBJ2-7, with D possibly called TRBD1 or TRBD2 (5 bases each). The CDR3 has 15 amino acids. Trimming left V 7 bases short and J 1 base short, with 17 bases between. CDR1 is MNHNS and CDR2 is SASEGT in the germline V gene.

The sample holds one count of this clone. The chain couples TRBV5-1 to TRBJ1-4; maybe TRBD1 (6 bases). Germline V lookup: CDR1 SGHRS, CDR2 YFSETQ. This CDR3 is 14 amino acids long. With 2 bases removed from V and 3 bases from J, the gap between germline ends came to 8 bases. The DNA for the CDR3 is TGCGCCAGCAGCTTACAGGGTTCTAATGAAAAACTGTTTTTT. It specifies CASSLQGSNEKLFF.

This clone was picked up a small number of times. The CDR3 sequence: CSVATPRGLSYEQYF. The DNA for the CDR3 is TGCAGCGTTGCCACCCCGAGGGGGCTTTCCTACGAGCAGTACTTC. This chain uses TRBV29-1 with TRBJ2-7, with 7 bases matching TRBD1. The CDR3 extends over 15 amino acids. Germline CDR1 and CDR2: SQVTM and ANQGSEA. Trimming cost V 4 bases and J 1 base; bases outside gene matches: 10.